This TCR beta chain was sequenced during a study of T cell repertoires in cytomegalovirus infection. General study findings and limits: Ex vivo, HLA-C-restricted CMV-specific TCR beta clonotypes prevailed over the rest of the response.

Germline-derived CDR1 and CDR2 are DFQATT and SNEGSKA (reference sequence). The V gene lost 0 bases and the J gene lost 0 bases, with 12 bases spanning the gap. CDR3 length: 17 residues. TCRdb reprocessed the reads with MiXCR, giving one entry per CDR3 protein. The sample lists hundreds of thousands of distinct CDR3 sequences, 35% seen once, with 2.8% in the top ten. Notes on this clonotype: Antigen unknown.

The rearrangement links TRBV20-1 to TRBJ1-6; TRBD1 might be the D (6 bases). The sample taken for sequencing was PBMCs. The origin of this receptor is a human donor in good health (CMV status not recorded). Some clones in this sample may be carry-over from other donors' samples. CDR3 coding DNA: TGCAGTGCTAGAGACGGGGGGCTGAGCTCCTATAATTCACCCCTCCACTTT. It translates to CSARDGGLSSYNSPLHF.